What follows are 10 T cell receptor beta chains derived from one specimen sequenced in a study of tissue T cells after allogeneic stem cell transplantation. Steroid-refractory graft-versus-host disease after allogeneic hematopoietic cell transplant qualified adults for prospective research-autopsy enrollment. Clones were sequenced by immunoSEQ multiplex PCR, and TCRdb holds only the in-frame ones, with some missing. Among approximately 2,000 clones listed, around 69% were seen once. The starting material was ileal tissue, obtained at autopsy. The receptors here all came from a male patient at least 60 years old with steroid-refractory graft-versus-host disease after an allogeneic stem cell transplant. Some T cells may originate from the graft donor.

DNA of the CDR3: TGTGCCAGCAGTCAAAGGACAGGGGTATCCTCACCCCTCCACTTT. This sequence encodes CASSQRTGVSSPLHF. V is TRBV9 and J is TRBJ1-6, with 9 bases identical to TRBD1. Germline trimming cut 5 bases from V and 10 bases from J; bases unmatched to any gene: 10. The CDR3 loop spans 15 amino acids. Germline V gene data show CDR1 as SGDLS and CDR2 as YYNGEE.

The genes are TRBV6-2 or TRBV6-3 and TRBJ1-1; TRBD1 matches 7 bases. Germline trimming cut 6 bases from V and 5 bases from J; bases unmatched to any gene: 12. The CDR3 runs 15 residues. Germline CDR1 MNHEY, CDR2 SVGEGT. The CDR3 loop is CASSPTRQGRTEAFF. The CDR3 DNA follows: TGTGCCAGCAGCCCCACCCGACAGGGTCGGACTGAAGCTTTCTTT.

The chain links TRBV7-8 to TRBJ1-4; 11 nucleotides match TRBD1. This CDR3 contains 15 residues. Trimming took 6 bases from V and 8 from J; bases not matched to a gene: 8. Germline lookup yields CDR1 SGHVS and CDR2 FQNEAQ. The CDR3 region has the DNA TGTGCCAGCAGTGAGCTGGGACAGGGGGGCGAAAAACTGTTTTTT. Amino acids: CASSELGQGGEKLFF.

V and J are TRBV15 and TRBJ2-6; D gene ambiguous. V lost 6 bases and J 1 base, leaving 10 bases between the germline ends. Germline lookup yields CDR1 LNHNV and CDR2 YYDKDF (reference sequence). This CDR3 has 15 amino acids. The CDR3 reads CATRVGLSGANVLTF. CDR3 nucleotides: TGTGCCACCAGAGTTGGTCTTTCTGGGGCCAACGTCCTGACTTTC.

This sequence joins TRBV2 and TRBJ2-1, with 7 bases lining up with TRBD2. This CDR3 has 16 residues. The ends lost 4 bases at V and 4 bases at J; junction bases unmatched: 10. CDR1 and CDR2 (germline): SNHLY, FYNNEI. The CDR3 DNA reads TGTGCCAGCAGTGGGGCCGGGGGGACTTCTTACAATGAGCAGTTCTTC. Translated: CASSGAGGTSYNEQFF. Filled out from reference TRBV2 and TRBJ2-1, the complete variable domain reads EPEVTQTPSHQVTQMGQEVILRCVPISNHLYFYWYRQILGQKVEFLVSFYNNEISEKSEIFDDQFSVERPDGSNFTLKIRSTKLEDSAMYFCASSGAGGTSYNEQFFGPGTRLTVL.

The chain links TRBV5-4 to TRBJ2-5; TRBD1 is a possible D gene (5 bases). Per the germline V gene, CDR1 is SGHNT and CDR2 is YYREEE (reference sequence). Trimming removed 4 bases at V and 2 bases at J, with 12 bases between. CDR3 length: 14 residues. CDR3 region: CASSPPDRQETQYF. As DNA, the CDR3 is TGTGCCAGCAGCCCACCCGACAGACAAGAGACCCAGTACTTC.

The chain uses TRBV18 and TRBJ2-7; D is unresolved. Per the germline V gene, CDR1 is KGHSH and CDR2 is LQKENI. The ends were cut back, 3 bases at V and 1 base at J, with 7 bases in the middle. The CDR3 length is 13 residues. This chain's CDR3 is CASSPVTSYEQYF. CDR3 in DNA: TGTGCCAGCTCACCTGTTACATCCTACGAGCAGTACTTC.

J is TRBJ2-1 and V is TRBV9; the match to TRBD2 covers 15 bases. The CDR3 is 14 amino acids. Germline V gene sequence: CDR1 SGDLS, CDR2 YYNGEE. Germline trimming cut 3 bases from V and 8 bases from J; bases unmatched to any gene: 0. CDR3 sequence reads: CASSGTSGRDEQFF. The CDR3 coding sequence is TGTGCCAGCAGCGGGACTAGCGGGAGGGATGAGCAGTTCTTC.

Written as DNA, the CDR3 is TGTGCCAGCAGCCCCTCTTACGGGTCGAACACTGAAGCTTTCTTT. Encoded protein: CASSPSYGSNTEAFF. V is TRBV3-1 (or the pseudogene TRBV3-2) and J is TRBJ1-1; D gene unclear. The V gene's germline CDR1 is LGHDT and CDR2 YNNKEL (reference sequence). Deletions cut 4 bases from V and 1 base from J, with 13 bases between. The CDR3 extends over 15 amino acids.

The chain joins TRBV7-2 to TRBJ1-1, with D maybe TRBD1 (6 bases). Trimming cost V 0 bases and J 0 bases, with 8 bases left between them. CDR3 length: 15 residues. From germline, CDR1 is SGHTA and CDR2 FQGNSA. The CDR3 here is CASSLAGGLNTEAFF. In nucleotides, the CDR3 is TGTGCCAGCAGCTTAGCTGGGGGCCTGAACACTGAAGCTTTCTTT.